One and the same sample provided the 11 T cell receptor beta chains below, sequenced in a study of regulatory T cells in long-lasting Graves disease. Sequencing libraries for TCR beta were prepared with iRepertoire HTBI primers and Arm-PCR of CDR3 regions. TCRdb re-called the multiplex PCR reads through MiXCR, storing one row per CDR3 protein. The table lists around 300,000 distinct CDR3 sequences, roughly 21% of them singletons, with more than 55% in the top ten. Indicated time point: persistent/refractory GD, antithyroid drugs over 5 years with positive TRAb. PBMCs were the source of the RNA used for TCR sequencing. This material consisted of peripheral blood mononuclear cells (PBMCs), taken when the disease was refractory, from a patient treated with antithyroid drugs. The receptors were sampled from a female donor with Graves disease.

This clonotype was found a few times. The chain joins TRBV7-9 to TRBJ2-3, with D uncertain. The ends were cut back, 5 bases at V and 0 bases at J, with 6 bases in the middle. The CDR3 has 13 residues. Germline CDR1 SEHNR, CDR2 FQNEAQ (reference sequence). CDR3 amino acids: CASSPESTDTQYF. The CDR3, as DNA: TGTGCCAGCAGCCCAGAAAGCACAGATACGCAGTATTTT.

At least ten counts were recorded for this clonotype. V gene TRBV18 combines with J gene TRBJ2-2; D may be TRBD2 (5 bases). CDR1 is KGHSH and CDR2 is LQKENI in the germline V gene. Trimming took off 3 bases at V and 1 base at J, with 9 bases between the two ends. The CDR3 extends over 15 amino acids. The CDR3 sequence: CASSPTTQNTGELFF. The CDR3 DNA sequence: TGTGCCAGCTCACCGACTACACAGAACACCGGGGAGCTGTTTTTT. Complete variable domain (other parts from reference TRBV18 and TRBJ2-2): NAGVMQNPRHLVRRRGQEARLRCSPMKGHSHVYWYRQLPEEGLKFMVYLQKENIIDESGMPKERFSAEFPKEGPSILRIQQVVRGDSAAYFCASSPTTQNTGELFFGEGSRLTVL.

This clonotype was recorded a few times. The V call is TRBV6-5, the J call TRBJ2-7, with D tentatively TRBD2 (5 bases). Trimming stripped 2 bases from V and 3 bases from J, with 8 bases between. Germline CDR1 is MNHEY and CDR2 is SVGAGI. The CDR3 spans 13 residues. The CDR3 DNA is TGTGCCAGCAGTTACCCGGGGTTCTACGAGCAGTACTTC. Translation gives CASSYPGFYEQYF.

This clonotype showed up many times. The chain is built from TRBV7-2 and TRBJ1-6; D is unresolved. V lost 1 base and J 10 bases, leaving 5 bases between the germline ends. Germline CDR1 reads SGHTA; CDR2 reads FQGNSA. CDR3 length equals 12 residues. CDR3 sequence: CASSLGQSPLHF. CDR3 coding DNA: TGTGCCAGCAGCTTAGGCCAATCACCCCTCCACTTT.

Notes on this clonotype: A much larger clone lies one base from this, so it may be a read error. The chain has TRBV7-8 and TRBJ2-7; a weak D match, TRBD2 (6 bases). The CDR3 extends over 14 amino acids. Germline V gene data show CDR1 as SGHVS and CDR2 as FQNEAQ. Trimming pared 3 bases from V and 6 bases from J, leaving 15 bases between. As DNA, the CDR3 is TGTGCCAGCAGCTTTCGCGTTTCCGGGAGCGAGCAGTACTTC. This translates into CASSFRVSGSEQYF.

This clonotype was detected a few times. The V gene is TRBV3-1, the J gene TRBJ1-2, with 7 bases aligning to TRBD1. Germline CDR1 and CDR2: LGHDT and YNNKEL (reference sequence). V lost 0 bases and J lost 12; bases outside the gene matches: 1. CDR3 size: 11 residues. The CDR3 nucleotides read TGTGCCAGCAGCCAAGAAGGGGGCCACACCTTC. This codes for CASSQEGGHTF.

Notes on this clonotype: A much larger clone is a single base away; this may be a read error. The CDR3 loop reads CACSWGQGVYEQYF. For the CDR3, the DNA is TGTGCCTGCAGTTGGGGACAGGGGGTCTACGAGCAGTACTTC. J is TRBJ2-7 and V is TRBV28; 11 nucleotides line up with TRBD1. CDR1 MDHEN and CDR2 SYDVKM come from the germline V gene. This CDR3 spans 14 amino acids.

V gene TRBV19 combines with J gene TRBJ1-1; tentatively, D is TRBD1 (6 bases). The CDR3 spans 16 residues. CDR1 and CDR2 from the germline V gene are LNHDA and SQIVND (reference sequence). V was clipped by 4 bases and J by 6 bases, with 21 bases between them. CDR3 loop: CASSNQRRLRGSEAFF. The DNA for the CDR3 is TGTGCCAGTAGTAACCAAAGACGGCTAAGGGGGTCTGAAGCTTTCTTT.

This rearrangement joins TRBV3-1 to TRBJ1-2; D possibly corresponds to TRBD1 (5 bases). V was shortened by 0 bases and J by 2 bases, with 13 bases between the two germline ends. The CDR3 loop spans 16 amino acids. In germline, CDR1 is LGHDT, CDR2 YNNKEL (reference sequence). The chain's CDR3 is CASSQEYDSQNYGYTF. The CDR3 DNA sequence: TGTGCCAGCAGCCAAGAATATGACAGCCAAAACTATGGCTACACCTTC.

This clonotype was picked up many times. The CDR3 sequence: CASSLGIQVPRQYF. CDR3 DNA sequence: TGTGCCAGCAGCTTAGGCATACAGGTACCTCGGCAGTACTTC. This chain links TRBV13 with TRBJ2-7; TRBD1 is a possible D gene (5 bases). Germline CDR1 and CDR2: PRHDT and FYEKMQ (reference sequence). V was cut by 0 bases and J by 9 bases, with 15 bases left in between. The length of the CDR3 is 14 residues.

This clonotype has only a few counts. It may be a read error: a sequence one base away is much more abundant. The gene calls are TRBV3-1 and TRBJ2-7; possibly TRBD2 for D (5 bases). The CDR3 contains 14 residues. Per germline, CDR1 LGHDT and CDR2 YNNKEL (reference sequence). The CDR3 protein is CVSSPYGESYEQYF. For the CDR3, the DNA is TGTGTCAGCAGCCCATACGGGGAGTCCTACGAGCAGTACTTC.